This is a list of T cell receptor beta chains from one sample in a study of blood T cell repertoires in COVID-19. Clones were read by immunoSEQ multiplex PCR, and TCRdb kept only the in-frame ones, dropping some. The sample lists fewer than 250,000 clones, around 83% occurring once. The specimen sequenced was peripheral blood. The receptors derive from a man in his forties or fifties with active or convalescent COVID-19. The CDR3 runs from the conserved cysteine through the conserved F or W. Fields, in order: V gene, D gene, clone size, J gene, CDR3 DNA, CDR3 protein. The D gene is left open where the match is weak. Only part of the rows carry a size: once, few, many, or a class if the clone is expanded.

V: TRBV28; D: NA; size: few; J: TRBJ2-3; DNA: TGTGCCAGCAGACCCAAACAGGGATCCACAGATACGCAGTATTTT; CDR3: CASRPKQGSTDTQYF
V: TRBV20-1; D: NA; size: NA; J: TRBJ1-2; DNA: TGCAGTGCTAGTTCCCAGGGCAACTATGGCTACACCTTC; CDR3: CSASSQGNYGYTF
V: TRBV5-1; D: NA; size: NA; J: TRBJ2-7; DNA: TGCGCCAGCAGCCCTTACAGGGCTTCTTTCTACGAGCAGTACTTC; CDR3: CASSPYRASFYEQYF
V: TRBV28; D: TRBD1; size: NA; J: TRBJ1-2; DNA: TGTGCCAGCAGCAGGACAGGGGGCGACTATGGCTACACCTTC; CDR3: CASSRTGGDYGYTF
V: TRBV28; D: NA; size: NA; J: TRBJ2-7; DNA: TGTGCCAGCAGTTTCCAGGGTCCCACCTACGAGCAGTACTTC; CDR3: CASSFQGPTYEQYF
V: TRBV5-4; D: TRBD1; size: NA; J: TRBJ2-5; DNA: TGTGCCAGCAGCCCGGACAGGGTGGTGATAGAGACCCAGTACTTC; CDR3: CASSPDRVVIETQYF
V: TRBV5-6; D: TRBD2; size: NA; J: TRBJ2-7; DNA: TGTGCCAGCAGCGCCCTAGCGGGAGGGGGATACGAGCAGTACTTC; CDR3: CASSALAGGGYEQYF
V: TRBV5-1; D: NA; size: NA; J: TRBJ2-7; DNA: TGCGCCAGCAGCTGGTCGGGCGGGACGACCTACGAGCAGTACTTC; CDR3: CASSWSGGTTYEQYF
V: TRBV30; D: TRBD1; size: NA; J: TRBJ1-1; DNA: TGTGCCTGGCAGACAGGGGGGGCTGAAGCTTTCTTT; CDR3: CAWQTGGAEAFF
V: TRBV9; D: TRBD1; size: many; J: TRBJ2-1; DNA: TGTGCCAGCAGTCGAACAGGGGGCCCGAACAATGAGCAGTTCTTC; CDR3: CASSRTGGPNNEQFF
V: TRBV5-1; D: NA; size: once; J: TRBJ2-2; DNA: TGCGCCAGCAGCCCCGTCGGTGGCGGGGTGTTGCGCACCGGGGAGCTGTTTTTT; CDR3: CASSPVGGGVLRTGELFF
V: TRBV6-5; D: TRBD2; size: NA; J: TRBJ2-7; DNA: TGTGCCAGCAGAAATCTAGCGGGGGCCGCCTACGAGCAGTACTTC; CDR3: CASRNLAGAAYEQYF